The 15 T cell receptor beta chains reported below all come from one sample, sequenced in a study of blood T cell repertoires in COVID-19. Assay used: immunoSEQ multiplex PCR; TCRdb lists only in-frame clones, some missing. The sample records about 270,000 clones, more than 75% being singletons. Sequencing used peripheral blood. The origin of the receptors is an elderly woman with COVID-19, enrolled during active disease.

This rearrangement joins TRBV9 to TRBJ1-1, with D possibly being TRBD1 (6 bases). V was trimmed by 3 bases and J by 1 base, leaving 13 bases between them. Germline V gene sequence: CDR1 SGDLS, CDR2 YYNGEE. The CDR3 has 15 amino acids. In nucleotides, the CDR3 is TGTGCCAGCAGCGCCCTCGGGACACCGAACACTGAAGCTTTCTTT. Encoded protein: CASSALGTPNTEAFF.

DNA of the CDR3: TGCAGCGCCCGAGTGAATTCCTACAATGAGCAGTTCTTC. It specifies CSARVNSYNEQFF. V is TRBV29-1 and J is TRBJ2-1; D gene ambiguous. This CDR3 contains 13 residues. The V gene's germline CDR1 is SQVTM and CDR2 ANQGSEA. The V end lost 7 bases, the J end lost 1 base, and 11 bases lay between the germline ends.

In this sample, this clone is large. CDR3 DNA sequence: TGTGCCACCAGCCGTTCGTGGGGCAGCACTTACGAGCAGTACTTC. This gives the protein CATSRSWGSTYEQYF. V and J are TRBV15 and TRBJ2-7, with D perhaps TRBD1 (5 bases). V shed 5 bases and J shed 4 bases, with 18 bases lying between them. The germline CDR1 and CDR2 sequences are LNHNV and YYDKDF (reference sequence). CDR3 length: 15 residues.

The chain has TRBV11-2 and TRBJ1-5, with D possibly being TRBD1 (5 bases). CDR3 size: 16 residues. The germline CDR1 and CDR2 sequences are SGHAT and FQNNGV. The ends were cut back, 1 base at V and 8 bases at J, with 18 bases in the middle. As DNA, the CDR3 is TGTGCCAGCAGCTTAGGGGCCAAGGGGCAAGTCGAGCCCCAGCATTTT. It yields the protein CASSLGAKGQVEPQHF.

The chain links TRBV18 to TRBJ1-5; D is unclear. The CDR3 is made up of 14 amino acids. CDR1 KGHSH and CDR2 LQKENI come from the germline V gene. V shed 6 bases and J shed 0 bases, with 9 bases lying between them. CDR3 DNA sequence: TGTGCCAGCTCCGACAAGATTAGCAATCAGCCCCAGCATTTT. Residues: CASSDKISNQPQHF.

J is TRBJ1-5 and V is TRBV15; 8 nucleotides agree with TRBD1. The CDR3 runs 15 residues. From germline, CDR1 is LNHNV and CDR2 YYDKDF (reference sequence). V lost 3 bases to trimming and J lost 2 bases; unmatched junction nucleotides: 3. The CDR3: CATSRAGQGNQPQHF. For the CDR3, the DNA is TGTGCCACCAGCAGGGCGGGACAGGGCAATCAGCCCCAGCATTTT.

This clone was picked up one time. V is TRBV6-5 and J is TRBJ2-7; the D gene is possibly TRBD1 (10 bases). Germline V CDR1 and CDR2: MNHEY, SVGAGI. This CDR3 spans 15 amino acids. The germline V and J ends were trimmed by 6 bases and 5 bases, with 20 bases remaining between them. The CDR3 spells CASSRGGDRGHEQYV. The CDR3 nucleotides read TGTGCCAGCAGCCGCGGGGGGGACAGGGGCCACGAGCAGTACGTC.

The gene calls are TRBV3-1 (or the pseudogene TRBV3-2) and TRBJ2-5; 11 bases map to TRBD1. The germline V gene encodes CDR1 LGHDT and CDR2 YNNKEL (reference sequence). V dropped 4 bases and J dropped 7; count of bases not matched to a gene: 14. The CDR3 is 17 residues long. The CDR3 region has the DNA TGTGCCAGCAGCCGGGGACAGGGGGTTTCAGGAGGTGCGACCCAGTACTTC. Translating it yields CASSRGQGVSGGATQYF.

The rearrangement uses TRBV29-1 and TRBJ2-1, with a tentative D call TRBD2 (5 bases). This CDR3 has 15 residues. Per the germline V gene, CDR1 is SQVTM and CDR2 is ANQGSEA. V was clipped by 7 bases and J by 0 bases, with 16 bases between them. The CDR3: CSAQAIASSYNEQFF. CDR3 nucleotide sequence: TGCAGCGCCCAGGCGATAGCGAGCTCCTACAATGAGCAGTTCTTC.

The chain combines TRBV7-2 with TRBJ2-7; a possible D gene is TRBD2 (6 bases). CDR3 length: 15 amino acids. Germline CDR1 and CDR2: SGHTA and FQGNSA. V gave up 3 bases and J gave up 0 bases, with 12 bases separating them. CDR3 sequence: CASSFTPGGSYEQYF. The CDR3 nucleotides read TGTGCCAGCAGCTTCACGCCCGGGGGCTCCTACGAGCAGTACTTC.

This clone was observed once. The rearrangement uses TRBV18 and TRBJ2-7, with TRBD1 as a possible D gene (6 bases). The germline V and J ends were trimmed by 3 bases and 2 bases, with 8 bases remaining between them. The CDR3 extends over 13 amino acids. CDR1 is KGHSH, CDR2 LQKENI, per germline. CDR3 loop: CASSPSGAYEQYV. As DNA, the CDR3 is TGTGCCAGCTCACCGTCAGGGGCCTACGAGCAGTACGTC.

The chain links TRBV19 to TRBJ2-6; tentative D call: TRBD2 (5 bases). This CDR3 has 16 residues. Trimming left V 4 bases short and J 4 bases short, with 14 bases between. CDR1 is LNHDA, CDR2 SQIVND, per germline (reference sequence). The CDR3: CASSTREPRGANVLTF. The DNA for the CDR3 is TGTGCCAGTAGTACGAGGGAACCTAGAGGGGCCAACGTCCTGACTTTC.

This clone was detected only once. This sequence joins TRBV7-3 and TRBJ2-3; 7 bases line up with TRBD2. Germline V lookup: CDR1 SGHTA, CDR2 FQGTGA. The CDR3 has 13 residues. The trim removed 6 bases at V and 5 bases at J, leaving 5 bases unmatched. The CDR3 DNA is TGTGCCAGCAGGGGAGGGCCGGGAGATACGCAGTATTTT. Translating gives CASRGGPGDTQYF.

With respect to this clone: One end of the junction varies from germline; a read error may be responsible. V is TRBV9 and J is TRBJ2-3, with 10 bases aligning to TRBD2. CDR3 size: 16 residues. Looked up from germline, CDR1 is SGDLS and CDR2 is YYNGEE. The CDR3 loop reads CASSPAVAGGTDTQYF. The CDR3 DNA is TGTGCCAGCAGCCCCGCGGTAGCGGGGGGCACTGATACGCAGTATTTT.

Note on this clone: The same CDR3 can be traced to other DNA sequences in this sample. V is TRBV5-4 and J is TRBJ2-1; D remains unclear. Between the trimmed V and J ends, which lost 2 bases and 5 bases, there was a span of 2 bases. The CDR3 runs to 11 residues. Germline CDR1 is SGHNT and CDR2 is YYREEE (reference sequence). The CDR3 nucleotides are TGTGCCAGCAGCTTCAACAATGAGCAGTTCTTC. Translation: CASSFNNEQFF.